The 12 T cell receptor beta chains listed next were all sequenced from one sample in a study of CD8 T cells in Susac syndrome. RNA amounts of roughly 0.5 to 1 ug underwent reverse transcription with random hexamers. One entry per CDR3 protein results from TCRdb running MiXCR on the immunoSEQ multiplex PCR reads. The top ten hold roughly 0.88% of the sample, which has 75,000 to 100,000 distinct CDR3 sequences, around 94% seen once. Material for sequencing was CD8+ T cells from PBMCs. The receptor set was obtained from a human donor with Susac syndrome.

CDR3 nucleotide sequence: TGTGCCAGCAGGAGGAGGGCCTGGGTAAGAGCAGATACGCAGTATTTT. It codes for CASRRRAWVRADTQYF. The rearrangement uses TRBV28 and TRBJ2-3; a weak D match, TRBD2 (6 bases). Germline V gene lookup returns CDR1 MDHEN and CDR2 SYDVKM. V dropped 6 bases and J dropped 4 bases, with 20 bases sitting between them. The CDR3 sequence is 16 residues long.

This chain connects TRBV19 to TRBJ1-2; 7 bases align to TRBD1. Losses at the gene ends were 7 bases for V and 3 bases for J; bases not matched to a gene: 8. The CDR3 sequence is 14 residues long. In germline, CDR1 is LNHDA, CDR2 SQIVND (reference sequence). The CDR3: CASTLPGQDYGYTF. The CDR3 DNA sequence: TGTGCCAGTACCCTCCCCGGACAGGACTATGGCTACACCTTC.

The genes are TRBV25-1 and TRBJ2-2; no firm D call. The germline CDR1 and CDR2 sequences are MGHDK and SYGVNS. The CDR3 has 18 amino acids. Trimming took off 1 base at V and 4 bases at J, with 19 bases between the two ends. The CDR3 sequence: CASSESEGRPRPTGELFF. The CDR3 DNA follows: TGTGCCAGCAGTGAATCCGAAGGCCGTCCCCGCCCCACCGGGGAGCTGTTTTTT.

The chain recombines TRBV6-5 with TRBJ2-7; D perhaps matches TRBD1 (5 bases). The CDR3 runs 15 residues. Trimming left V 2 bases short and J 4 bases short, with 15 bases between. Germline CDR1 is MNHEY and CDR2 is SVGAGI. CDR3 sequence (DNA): TGTGCCAGCAGTTACGGGCAGGGTGGTTCATACGAGCAGTACTTC. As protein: CASSYGQGGSYEQYF.

The DNA for the CDR3 is TGTGCCAGCAGCTTGGAGGCTAGCGGGGGTAATGAGCAGTTCTTC. Its translation is CASSLEASGGNEQFF. The chain has TRBV5-6 and TRBJ2-1; 10 bases align to TRBD2. Per germline, CDR1 SGHDT and CDR2 YYEEEE. This CDR3 is 15 amino acids long. V shed 0 bases, J shed 7 bases, and the junction held 4 bases outside the gene matches.

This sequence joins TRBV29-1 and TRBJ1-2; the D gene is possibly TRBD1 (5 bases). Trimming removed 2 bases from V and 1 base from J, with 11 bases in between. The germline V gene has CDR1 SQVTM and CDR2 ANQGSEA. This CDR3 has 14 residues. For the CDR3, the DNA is TGCAGCGTTGAAACTTTGACAGTTAACTATGGCTACACCTTC. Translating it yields CSVETLTVNYGYTF.

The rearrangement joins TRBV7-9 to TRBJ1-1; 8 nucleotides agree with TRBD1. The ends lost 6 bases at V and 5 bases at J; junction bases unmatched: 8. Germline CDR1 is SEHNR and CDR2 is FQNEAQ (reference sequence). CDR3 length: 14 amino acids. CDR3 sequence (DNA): TGTGCCAGCAGAATCGGGACAGGAGGGACTGAAGCTTTCTTT. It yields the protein CASRIGTGGTEAFF.

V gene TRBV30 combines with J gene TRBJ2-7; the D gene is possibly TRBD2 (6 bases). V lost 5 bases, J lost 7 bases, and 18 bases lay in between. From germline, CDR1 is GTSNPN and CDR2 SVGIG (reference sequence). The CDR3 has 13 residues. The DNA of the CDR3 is TGTGCCTGGTCGACGTCCGGGAGCTGGGAGCAGTACTTC. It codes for CAWSTSGSWEQYF.

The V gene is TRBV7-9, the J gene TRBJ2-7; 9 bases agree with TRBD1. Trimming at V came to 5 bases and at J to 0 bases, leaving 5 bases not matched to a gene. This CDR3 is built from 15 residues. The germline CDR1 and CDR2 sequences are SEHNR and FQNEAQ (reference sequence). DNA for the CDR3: TGTGCCAGCAGCCCCCCGGGACAGGGCTCCTACGAGCAGTACTTC. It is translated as CASSPPGQGSYEQYF.

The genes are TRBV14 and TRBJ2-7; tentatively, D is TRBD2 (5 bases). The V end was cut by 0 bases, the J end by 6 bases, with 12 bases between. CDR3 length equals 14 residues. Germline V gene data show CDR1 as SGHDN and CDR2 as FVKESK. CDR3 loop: CASSQDLEGSEQYF. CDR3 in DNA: TGTGCCAGCAGCCAAGATCTTGAGGGTTCCGAGCAGTACTTC.

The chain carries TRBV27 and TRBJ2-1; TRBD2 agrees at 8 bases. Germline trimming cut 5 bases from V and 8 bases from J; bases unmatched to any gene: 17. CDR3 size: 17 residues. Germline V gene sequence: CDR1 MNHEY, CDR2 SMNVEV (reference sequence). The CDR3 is CASSIRGGKYKRDEQFF. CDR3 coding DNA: TGTGCCAGCAGTATCCGGGGGGGTAAATATAAGAGGGATGAGCAGTTCTTC.

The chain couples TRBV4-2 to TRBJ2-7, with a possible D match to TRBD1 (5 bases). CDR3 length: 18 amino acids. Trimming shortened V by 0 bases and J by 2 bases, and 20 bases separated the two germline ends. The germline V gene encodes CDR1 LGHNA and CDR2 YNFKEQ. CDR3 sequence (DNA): TGTGCCAGCAGCCAAGAGCAGCGCTGGGGCGACGAGCCCTACGAGCAGTACTTC. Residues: CASSQEQRWGDEPYEQYF.